Listed below are T cell receptor beta chains from one sample, sequenced in a study of T cells in Graves' hyperthyroidism and ophthalmopathy. A single record per CDR3 protein comes from TCRdb applying MiXCR to the multiplex PCR reads. The profile shows about 580,000 distinct CDR3 sequences, around 13% of them singletons. Sequenced material: blood. These receptors were obtained from a woman in her 30s with Graves' hyperthyroidism that later progressed to Graves' ophthalmopathy. The CDR3 runs from the conserved cysteine through the conserved F or W. D genes are given only for firm matches. A row's size may be missing; if present it is once, few, many or a size class.

v_call,d_call,clone_size,j_call,cdr3_aa,cdr3_nt
TRBV7-9,.,many,TRBJ2-5,CASSLVQGLIQETQYF,TGTGCCAGCAGCTTAGTACAGGGCCTCATTCAAGAGACCCAGTACTTC
TRBV12-3/TRBV12-4,.,many,TRBJ1-2,CASSLMGGEQGDGYTF,TGTGCCAGCAGTTTAATGGGGGGGGAGCAAGGAGATGGCTACACCTTC
TRBV10-3,.,.,TRBJ2-1,CAISARSSYEQFF,TGTGCCATCAGTGCGAGATCTTCCTACGAGCAGTTCTTC
TRBV30,TRBD1,many,TRBJ2-7,CAWMRDRATYEQYF,TGTGCCTGGATGCGGGACAGGGCCACCTACGAGCAGTACTTC
TRBV10-3,.,many,TRBJ1-1,CAVSGDTEAFF,TGTGCCGTCTCCGGGGACACTGAAGCTTTCTTT
TRBV20-1,.,.,TRBJ2-7,CSAEGAGYEQYF,TGCAGTGCTGAGGGAGCGGGCTACGAGCAGTACTTC
TRBV20-1,.,many,TRBJ1-2,CSAIEGTGYTF,TGCAGTGCTATCGAAGGGACTGGCTACACCTTC
TRBV5-1,.,many,TRBJ2-3,CASSLQFEDTQYF,TGCGCCAGCAGCTTGCAATTTGAAGATACGCAGTATTTT
TRBV29-1,.,few,TRBJ2-1,CNVEPTGSYNEQFF,TGCAACGTTGAACCCACGGGGTCCTACAATGAGCAGTTCTTC
TRBV29-1,TRBD1,.,TRBJ2-2,CSVEGQGGTGELFF,TGCAGCGTTGAAGGACAGGGGGGGACCGGGGAGCTGTTTTTT
TRBV6-6,.,.,TRBJ1-6,CASSYSRRSSSYNSPLHF,TGTGCCAGCAGTTACTCACGGCGGTCGAGCTCCTATAATTCACCCCTCCACTTT
TRBV19,.,.,TRBJ2-1,CASSIAANNEQFF,TGTGCCAGTAGTATCGCGGCCAACAATGAGCAGTTCTTC
TRBV12-3/TRBV12-4,TRBD2,many,TRBJ2-1,CASSGKTSGNYNEQFF,TGTGCCAGCAGTGGCAAGACTAGCGGTAACTACAATGAGCAGTTCTTC
TRBV12-3/TRBV12-4,TRBD1,many,TRBJ2-6,CASRLQGAGGANVLTF,TGTGCCAGCAGATTACAGGGGGCGGGGGGGGCCAACGTCCTGACTTTC
TRBV25-1,TRBD2,few,TRBJ2-7,CASSEYRTSDEQYF,TGTGCCAGCAGTGAATATAGGACTAGCGACGAGCAGTACTTC
TRBV19,.,few,TRBJ1-1,CAPQGGSEAFF,TGTGCCCCTCAGGGTGGATCTGAAGCTTTCTTT
TRBV24-1,.,many,TRBJ1-2,CATSDRDGFNGYTF,TGTGCCACCAGTGACCGGGACGGGTTCAATGGCTACACCTTC
TRBV4-1,TRBD1,few,TRBJ2-2,CASSQDKRQGDTGELFF,TGCGCCAGCAGCCAAGATAAGAGACAGGGGGACACCGGGGAGCTGTTTTTT
TRBV7-8,.,many,TRBJ1-6,CASSLSTENNSPLHF,TGTGCCAGCAGCTTATCGACAGAAAATAATTCACCCCTCCACTTT
TRBV12-3/TRBV12-4,.,many,TRBJ1-1,CASSARRGNTEAFF,TGTGCCAGCAGTGCCCGCAGGGGGAACACTGAAGCTTTCTTT
TRBV6-6,.,.,TRBJ2-3,CASSYSYLSDTQYF,TGTGCCAGCAGTTACTCCTACCTTTCCGATACGCAGTATTTT
TRBV28,.,many,TRBJ1-2,CASSEDRDTAGYTF,TGTGCCAGCAGCGAAGACCGGGACACAGCCGGCTACACCTTC